The 10 T cell receptor beta chains listed next were all sequenced from one sample in a study of cytomegalovirus exposure and HLA in healthy donors. 60 Vbeta and 13 Jbeta primers were used in PCR. TCRdb's copy holds only in-frame clones and misses some; the assay was immunoSEQ multiplex PCR. The sample lists over 250,000 clones, roughly two thirds occurring once. Sequenced material: PBMCs. The source is a female donor in good health and CMV-seronegative.

This clone was detected only a few times. This chain links TRBV6-1 with TRBJ2-4; TRBD1 agrees at 12 bases. Germline V lookup: CDR1 MNHNS, CDR2 SASEGT. After removal of 4 bases from V and 0 bases from J, the junction contained 10 bases not matched to a gene. The CDR3 runs 19 residues. This CDR3 is CASSGDRGPLPLAKNIQYF. The CDR3, as DNA: TGTGCCAGCAGTGGGGACAGGGGGCCCCTACCTTTAGCCAAAAACATTCAGTACTTC.

This clone turned up a few times. V gene TRBV15 combines with J gene TRBJ2-1; D is undetermined. This CDR3 contains 13 residues. V was clipped by 5 bases and J by 6 bases, with 11 bases between them. From germline, CDR1 is LNHNV and CDR2 YYDKDF (reference sequence). The CDR3 protein is CATSHGLVNEQFF. The DNA for the CDR3 is TGTGCCACCAGCCATGGTTTAGTCAATGAGCAGTTCTTC.

CDR3 coding DNA: TGTGCCAGCATTCGGGACTACGCCTATCAAGAGACCCAGTACTTC. Translating gives CASIRDYAYQETQYF. The J gene is TRBJ2-5, the V gene TRBV28, with 7 bases identical to TRBD2. Germline V lookup: CDR1 MDHEN, CDR2 SYDVKM. The CDR3 runs 15 residues. V lost 7 bases, J lost 2 bases, and 10 bases stayed unmatched. The whole variable domain, remainder taken from reference TRBV28 and TRBJ2-5, is DVKVTQSSRYLVKRTGEKVFLECVQDMDHENMFWYRQDPGLGLRLIYFSYDVKMKEKGDIPEGYSVSREKKERFSLILESASTNQTSMYLCASIRDYAYQETQYFGPGTRLLVL.

J is TRBJ2-7 and V is TRBV7-9, with 9 bases identical to TRBD1. The CDR3 is 17 residues long. V shed 4 bases, J shed 3 bases, and the junction held 13 bases outside the gene matches. CDR1 is SEHNR, CDR2 FQNEAQ, per germline (reference sequence). The CDR3 reads CASSSGTGKITSYEQYF. The CDR3 DNA is TGTGCCAGCAGCTCCGGGACAGGGAAGATTACTAGCTACGAGCAGTACTTC.

V is TRBV5-1 and J is TRBJ2-1; D gene uncertain. CDR3 length equals 16 residues. CDR1 is SGHRS, CDR2 YFSETQ, per germline. V was trimmed by 0 bases and J by 4 bases, leaving 14 bases between them. The CDR3 DNA is TGCGCCAGCAGCTTGGCACCGGGTAGTGCTTACAATGAGCAGTTCTTC. Protein: CASSLAPGSAYNEQFF.

The genes are TRBV5-1 and TRBJ2-7, with 9 nucleotides matching TRBD1. The CDR3 is made up of 14 amino acids. The V segment lost 3 bases and the J segment 4 bases; nucleotides outside the gene matches: 5. The germline V gene encodes CDR1 SGHRS and CDR2 YFSETQ. Written as DNA, the CDR3 is TGCGCCAGCAGCTCGGGACAGGGCTTGTACGAGCAGTACTTC. This sequence encodes CASSSGQGLYEQYF.

The chain uses TRBV19 and TRBJ2-6; the D gene is possibly TRBD2 (5 bases). V lost 8 bases and J lost 0, with 20 bases in between. This CDR3 spans 18 amino acids. Germline values: CDR1 LNHDA, CDR2 SQIVND (reference sequence). The CDR3 nucleotides read TGTGCCAGTCGCGGGCAGGCCAGAGGCCTCTCTGGGGCCAACGTCCTGACTTTC. This codes for CASRGQARGLSGANVLTF.

This clone has only a few counts. This chain connects TRBV6-5 to TRBJ2-6; D remains ambiguous. Trimming took off 7 bases at V and 0 bases at J, with 10 bases between the two ends. The CDR3 runs to 15 residues. Germline V gives CDR1 MNHEY, CDR2 SVGAGI. The CDR3: CASNERSSGANVLTF. CDR3 in DNA: TGTGCCAGCAATGAGCGATCCTCTGGGGCCAACGTCCTGACTTTC.

In its sample, this clone was seen a few times. CDR3 sequence reads: CASRDGTGEEKLFF. In DNA, the CDR3 is TGTGCCAGCAGGGACGGGACAGGGGAGGAAAAACTGTTTTTT. V gene TRBV2 combines with J gene TRBJ1-4; 10 bases are a match to TRBD1. The CDR3 contains 14 residues. J lost 8 bases, V lost 6 bases, and 6 bases had no gene match. Germline CDR1 reads SNHLY; CDR2 reads FYNNEI.

V usage is TRBV5-1 and J usage is TRBJ2-3; maybe TRBD2 (6 bases). The CDR3 length is 17 residues. The germline V gene encodes CDR1 SGHRS and CDR2 YFSETQ. With 4 bases removed from V and 2 bases from J, the gap between germline ends came to 20 bases. CDR3 coding DNA: TGCGCCAGCAGCCGAGCAACGGCTAGCGAATACACAGATACGCAGTATTTT. This encodes CASSRATASEYTDTQYF.